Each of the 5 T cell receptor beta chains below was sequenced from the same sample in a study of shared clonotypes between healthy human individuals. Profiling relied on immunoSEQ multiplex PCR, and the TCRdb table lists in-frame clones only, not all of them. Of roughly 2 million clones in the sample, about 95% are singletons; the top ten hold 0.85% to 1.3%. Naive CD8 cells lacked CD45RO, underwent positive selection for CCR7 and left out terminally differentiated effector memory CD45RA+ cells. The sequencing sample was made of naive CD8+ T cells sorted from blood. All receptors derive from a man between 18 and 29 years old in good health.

CDR3 amino acids: CASSASGAYFHSYEQYF. CDR3 nucleotides: TGTGCCAGCAGCGCTTCCGGGGCCTACTTTCACTCCTACGAGCAGTACTTC. V is TRBV6-9 and J is TRBJ2-7; D possibly uses TRBD1 or TRBD2 (5 bases each). Trimming shortened V by 6 bases and J by 0 bases, and 21 bases separated the two germline ends. This CDR3 is built from 17 residues. Germline assignment: CDR1 MNHGY and CDR2 SVAAGI.

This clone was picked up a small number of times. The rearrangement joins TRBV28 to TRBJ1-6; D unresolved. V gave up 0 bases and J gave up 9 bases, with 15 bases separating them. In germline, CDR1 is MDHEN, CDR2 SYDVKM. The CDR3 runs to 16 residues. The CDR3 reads CASSLWGPGGPSPLHF. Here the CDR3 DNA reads TGTGCCAGCAGTTTATGGGGTCCAGGAGGTCCTTCACCCCTCCACTTT.

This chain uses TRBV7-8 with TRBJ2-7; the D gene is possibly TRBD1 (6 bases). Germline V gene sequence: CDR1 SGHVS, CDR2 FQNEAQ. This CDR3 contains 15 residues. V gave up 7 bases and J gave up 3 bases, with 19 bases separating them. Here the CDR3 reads CASTPSAGTLYEQYF. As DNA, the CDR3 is TGTGCCAGCACCCCCTCGGCAGGGACACTCTACGAGCAGTACTTC.

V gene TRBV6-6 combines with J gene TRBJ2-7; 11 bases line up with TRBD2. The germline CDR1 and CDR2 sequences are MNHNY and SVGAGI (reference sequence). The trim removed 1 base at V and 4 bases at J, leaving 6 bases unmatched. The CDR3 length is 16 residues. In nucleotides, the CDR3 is TGTGCCAGCAGTTACTTCGGGACTAGCGGCTATTACGAGCAGTACTTC. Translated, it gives CASSYFGTSGYYEQYF.

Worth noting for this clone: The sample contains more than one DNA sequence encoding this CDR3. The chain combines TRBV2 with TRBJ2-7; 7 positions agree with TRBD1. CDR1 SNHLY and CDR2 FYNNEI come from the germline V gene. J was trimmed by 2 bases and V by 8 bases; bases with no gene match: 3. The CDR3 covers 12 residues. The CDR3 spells CASLGQTYEQYF. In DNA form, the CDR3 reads TGTGCCAGCCTGGGACAGACCTACGAGCAGTACTTC.